The sequence of this T cell receptor beta chain was determined in a study of blood T cell repertoires in COVID-19. Study background: Acute and convalescent COVID-19 specimens originated in the United States, Italy and Spain. The cDNA or gDNA used as material had been derived from T cells, B-cell-depleted T cells, or PBMCs.

The CDR3 is made up of 13 amino acids. The ends were cut back, 8 bases at V and 3 bases at J, with 13 bases in the middle. Under the authors' procedure: The assay estimated nucleated cells by amplifying reference gene primers. The table came from immunoSEQ multiplex PCR; TCRdb's copy has only in-frame clones and leaves some out. V, J and clone size reflect that table, while D and trimming were determined from the DNA. The repertoire holds 290,000 or so clones, with 90% as singletons. Source material: PBMCs or T cells enriched from blood (not recorded which). This receptor was taken from a woman under 30 with acute COVID-19. The chain combines TRBV12-3 or TRBV12-4 with TRBJ1-2, with a possible D match to TRBD1 (6 bases). The CDR3, as DNA: TGTGCCAGCGTCCTTGAGGGGGACTATGGCTACACCTTC. The encoded protein is CASVLEGDYGYTF.